This T cell receptor beta chain emerged from a study of blood T cell repertoires in COVID-19. About the study: COVID-19 samples, acute and convalescent, were from the United States, Italy and Spain.

Germline CDR1 is LGHNA and CDR2 is YSLEER. This CDR3 contains 11 residues. The V and J ends lost 1 base and 9 bases respectively, with 7 bases between them. In the source study's methods: Counts of nucleated cells, estimated from reference gene primer amplification, were obtained. Sequenced by immunoSEQ multiplex PCR; TCRdb stores in-frame clones only, minus some. That table gives V, J and clone size, and the DNA gave D and trimming. The repertoire holds around 150,000 clones, roughly 85% seen once, with approximately 3% in the top ten. The receptor comes from a human donor with acute or convalescent COVID-19. The donor label of this sample is uncertain. The J gene is TRBJ2-7, the V gene TRBV4-3; D may be TRBD1 (6 bases). The sequencing input was peripheral blood. The CDR3 spells CASSQGTVQYF. CDR3 DNA: TGCGCCAGCAGCCAAGGGACAGTGCAGTACTTC.